This paragraph covers one T cell receptor (beta chain) sequence. What antigen it recognizes has not been identified. The record has no base qualities; no much larger clone is one base away. The data stem from a study of blood T cell repertoires in COVID-19 (dated by TCRdb to 2018 to 2021). For context, the study as a whole: Collaborator samples came from the United States, Italy and Spain and covered acute and convalescent phases of COVID-19. The material from the prospective study consisted of cDNA or gDNA derived from T cells, B-cell-depleted T cells, or PBMCs. Deeply sampled blood TCRbeta repertoires from subjects exposed to, actively infected with, or recovered from COVID-19 were included in the dataset. The repertoires were released in a freely available public database meant as a resource for research on the immune response to SARS-CoV-2. The samples were drawn from two sources: the first 160 participants of the ongoing ImmuneRACE study, and some 1,300 subjects contributed by 6 global collaborators. Sample metadata almost always included a de-identified subject ID, COVID-19 status, age in years and sex. HLA class I and class II types, where available, came from metadata supplied by the sample provider rather than from assay-based typing. Findings and caveats that apply to the study as a whole: The amount of clinical and demographic metadata varied by source and participant and was provided uncurated.

TCRbeta CDR3 regions were amplified from genomic DNA using the immunoSEQ Assay, a bias-controlled multiplex PCR. The study's own analysis went as follows. Within the assay, amplification of reference gene primers was used to estimate how many nucleated cells each sample contained. To quantify the absolute abundance of each unique TCRbeta CDR3 rearrangement, sequence reads were collapsed and filtered. For each sample, productive Simpson clonality was calculated as the square root of Simpson's diversity index across productive rearrangements. The clones in this table, taken by TCRdb from immuneACCESS, are in-frame only. Not every clone is retained; where verified, under half of the shortfall comes from an unresolved V gene, and the cause of the rest is unknown. That table gives V, J and clone size, and the DNA gave D and trimming. This sample holds 200,000 or so clones; roughly 75% were observed only once. Around 5.4% of the sample lies in the top ten.

CDR1 is given as SQVTM and CDR2 as ANQGSEA, both from the germline V gene. From the cysteine through the phenylalanine, the CDR3 covers 15 amino acids. Of all the DNA, just the CDR3 is kept, 45 bases in frame from base 1. After removal of 3 bases from V and 2 bases from J, the junction retains 1 base not matched to a gene. Each collaborating institution followed its own protocols to collect whole blood in K2EDTA tubes. For TCRbeta analysis, collaborator samples were shipped as frozen whole blood, as isolated PBMCs, or as DNA extracted from either sample type. The rearranged segments are TRBV29-1 and TRBJ2-1, and 13 junctional nucleotides match TRBD2. The sample was peripheral blood. This TCR was sampled from a woman aged 70-85 years with acute or convalescent COVID-19. At the DNA level, the sequence is TGCAGCGTTGAGGGGACTAGCGGGACCTACAATGAGCAGTTCTTC. It specifies CSVEGTSGTYNEQFF.